The clone carrying this T cell receptor beta chain was seen only a few times. Its antigen remains unidentified. Making use of molecular barcodes, quantitative 5'-RACE generated TCR beta libraries. Each CDR3 protein gets one entry after TCRdb re-called the 5' RACE reads with MiXCR. Of 400,000 or so distinct CDR3 sequences in the sample, roughly 26% were seen once. This specimen comes from a study of CD8 T cells in ankylosing spondylitis. Study-level findings and limits: Disease-linked clones had a CD8+ phenotype and relatively low frequency in peripheral blood. What appeared characteristic of ankylosing spondylitis blood was a TCR beta motif of several highly homologous variants. The clones that were linked to disease were reported to be significantly enriched in matched synovial fluid samples from ankylosing spondylitis patients.

Trimming removed 2 bases from V and 8 bases from J, with 10 bases in between. CDR3 length: 13 amino acids. Germline CDR1 SGHTA, CDR2 FQGNSA. The rearrangement links TRBV7-2 to TRBJ1-3; D unresolved. Sequencing was carried out using blood, either unsorted or a sorted T cell fraction (not recorded which). This TCR was sampled from a male donor with ankylosing spondylitis. The CDR3 here is CASSLNSGDTIYF. For the CDR3, the DNA is TGTGCCAGCAGCTTAAACAGCGGAGACACCATATATTTT.